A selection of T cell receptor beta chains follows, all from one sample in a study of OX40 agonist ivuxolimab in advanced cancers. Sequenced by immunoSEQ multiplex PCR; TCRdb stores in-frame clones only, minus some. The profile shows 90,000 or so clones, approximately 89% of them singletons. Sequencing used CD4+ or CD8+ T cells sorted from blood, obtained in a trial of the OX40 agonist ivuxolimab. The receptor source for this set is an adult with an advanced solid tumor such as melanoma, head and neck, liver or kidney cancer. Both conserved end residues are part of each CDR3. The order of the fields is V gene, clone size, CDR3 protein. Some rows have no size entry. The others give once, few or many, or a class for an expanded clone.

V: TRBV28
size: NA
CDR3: CASSLPRTGMVTDTQYF

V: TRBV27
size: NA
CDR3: CASSLVRRADTQYF

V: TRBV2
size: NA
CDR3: CASRAPNQPQHF

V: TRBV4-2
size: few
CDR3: CASSQRTGGNGYTF

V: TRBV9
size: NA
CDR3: CASSVAPQGRSGNTIYF

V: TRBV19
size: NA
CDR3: CASSIDLGFDYGYTF

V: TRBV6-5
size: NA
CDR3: CASSPWTKSYNEQFF

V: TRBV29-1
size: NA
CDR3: CSVGTLNTGELFF

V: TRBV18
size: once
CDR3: CASSPLVAAQSYNEQFF

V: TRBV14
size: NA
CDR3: CASSLQGLTYEQYF

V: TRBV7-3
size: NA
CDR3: CASSPQGSAKNIQYF

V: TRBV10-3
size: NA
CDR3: CASSRDFLGYTF

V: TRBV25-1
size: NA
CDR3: CASSPPSGGGETQYF

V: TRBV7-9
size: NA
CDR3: CASNEDRANTEAFF

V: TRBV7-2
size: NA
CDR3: CASSLPPGNGYTF

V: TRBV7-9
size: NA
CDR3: CASSLGAGLAANEQFF

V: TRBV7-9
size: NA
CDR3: CASRPQESNYGYTF

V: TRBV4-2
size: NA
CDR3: CASSQEERETGELFF

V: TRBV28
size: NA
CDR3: CASSPGDFYSNQPQHF

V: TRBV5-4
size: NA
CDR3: CASKVDRGLNEQYF

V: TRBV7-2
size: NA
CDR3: CASSLGGSVDTQYF

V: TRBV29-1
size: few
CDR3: CSVRDRDQPQHF

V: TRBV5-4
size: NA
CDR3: CASSAGQGSSNYGYTF

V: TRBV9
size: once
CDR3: CASSFTGGDTEAFF

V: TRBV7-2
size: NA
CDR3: CASSLNQEGNEQYF

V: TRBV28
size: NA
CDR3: CASSLSSKLGPPTRGYTF

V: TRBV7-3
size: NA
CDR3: CASSPLGGGTDTQYF

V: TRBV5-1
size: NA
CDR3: CASSLQGTLHYNEQFF

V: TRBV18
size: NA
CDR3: CASSPTTDTQYF

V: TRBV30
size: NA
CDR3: CAWSVDWGTGPDSPLHF